The clone carrying this T cell receptor beta chain was counted a few times. The antigen is unknown. A read error may explain this, as a much larger clone is one base away. This sample was taken from a study of T cells in Graves' hyperthyroidism and ophthalmopathy. The CDR3 regions of TCR beta were amplified from RNA transcripts. A set of HTBI primers served as the primers for a first-round RT-PCR of the TCR CDR3. TCRdb re-derived calls from the multiplex PCR reads in MiXCR, one entry per CDR3 protein. The sample contains about 500,000 distinct CDR3 sequences, roughly 17% of which appear only once. V was trimmed by 8 bases and J by 0 bases, leaving 16 bases between them. CDR3 length: 15 residues. Looked up from germline, CDR1 is MDHEN and CDR2 is SYDVKM. Study-level findings and limits: Most clonotypes expanded in thyroid above 0.001 were likewise present in blood. Ophthalmopathy stood apart from stable hyperthyroidism in a 13 V-J model.

Ophthalmopathy cases met thresholds of Clinical Activity Score at least 3, NOSPECS grade at least 4 and duration under 3 months. Researchers barred patients who had uncontrolled infection, other autoimmune disease, pregnancy or lactation. The chain has TRBV28 and TRBJ1-1, with D possibly being TRBD1 (5 bases). Sequences were obtained from blood. The receptor was isolated from a woman between 18 and 29 years old with Graves' ophthalmopathy. CDR3 in amino acids: CASPPRAGMNTEAFF. CDR3 DNA sequence: TGTGCCAGCCCTCCCAGGGCAGGAATGAACACTGAAGCTTTCTTT.